This entry describes one T cell receptor beta chain. The protocol was immunoSEQ multiplex PCR, while the TCRdb copy is restricted to in-frame clones and leaves out a portion. Of some 80,000 clones listed, 92% are singletons. This CDR3 is 13 amino acids long. Per the germline V gene, CDR1 is MNHEY and CDR2 is SVGAGI. Trimming took 6 bases from V and 1 from J, leaving 9 bases between them. The data derive from a study of T cell changes during pregnancy in multiple sclerosis. The input for sequencing was peripheral blood, taken before pregnancy. The gene calls are TRBV6-5 and TRBJ1-2; D gene unclear. This clonotype was obtained from a female donor with multiple sclerosis, enrolled in a pregnancy study. The CDR3 reads CASRRGGNYGYTF. DNA for the CDR3: TGTGCCAGCAGAAGAGGCGGTAACTATGGCTACACCTTC.